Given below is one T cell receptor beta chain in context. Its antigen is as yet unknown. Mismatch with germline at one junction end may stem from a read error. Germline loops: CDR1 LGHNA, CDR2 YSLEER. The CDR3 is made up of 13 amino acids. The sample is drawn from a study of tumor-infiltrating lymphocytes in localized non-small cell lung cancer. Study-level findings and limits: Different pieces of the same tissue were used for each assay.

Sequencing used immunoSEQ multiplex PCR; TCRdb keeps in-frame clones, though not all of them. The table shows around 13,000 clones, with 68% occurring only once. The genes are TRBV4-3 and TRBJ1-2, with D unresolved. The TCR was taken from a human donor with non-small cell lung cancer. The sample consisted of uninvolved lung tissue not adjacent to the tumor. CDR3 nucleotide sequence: TGCGCCAGCAGCCAAGATCTTAACTACGGCTACACCTTC. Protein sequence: CASSQDLNYGYTF.